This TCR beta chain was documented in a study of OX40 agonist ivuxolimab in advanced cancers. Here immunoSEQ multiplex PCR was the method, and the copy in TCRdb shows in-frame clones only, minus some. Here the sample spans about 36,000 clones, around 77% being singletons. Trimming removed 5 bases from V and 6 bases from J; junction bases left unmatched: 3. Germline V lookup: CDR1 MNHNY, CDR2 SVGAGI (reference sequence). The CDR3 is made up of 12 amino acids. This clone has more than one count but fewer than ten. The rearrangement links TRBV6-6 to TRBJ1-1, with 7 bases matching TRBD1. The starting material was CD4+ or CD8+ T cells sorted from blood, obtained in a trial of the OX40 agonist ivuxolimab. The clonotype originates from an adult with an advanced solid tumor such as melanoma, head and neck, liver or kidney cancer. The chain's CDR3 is CASSLTGAEAFF. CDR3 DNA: TGTGCCAGCAGTCTAACAGGGGCTGAAGCTTTCTTT.